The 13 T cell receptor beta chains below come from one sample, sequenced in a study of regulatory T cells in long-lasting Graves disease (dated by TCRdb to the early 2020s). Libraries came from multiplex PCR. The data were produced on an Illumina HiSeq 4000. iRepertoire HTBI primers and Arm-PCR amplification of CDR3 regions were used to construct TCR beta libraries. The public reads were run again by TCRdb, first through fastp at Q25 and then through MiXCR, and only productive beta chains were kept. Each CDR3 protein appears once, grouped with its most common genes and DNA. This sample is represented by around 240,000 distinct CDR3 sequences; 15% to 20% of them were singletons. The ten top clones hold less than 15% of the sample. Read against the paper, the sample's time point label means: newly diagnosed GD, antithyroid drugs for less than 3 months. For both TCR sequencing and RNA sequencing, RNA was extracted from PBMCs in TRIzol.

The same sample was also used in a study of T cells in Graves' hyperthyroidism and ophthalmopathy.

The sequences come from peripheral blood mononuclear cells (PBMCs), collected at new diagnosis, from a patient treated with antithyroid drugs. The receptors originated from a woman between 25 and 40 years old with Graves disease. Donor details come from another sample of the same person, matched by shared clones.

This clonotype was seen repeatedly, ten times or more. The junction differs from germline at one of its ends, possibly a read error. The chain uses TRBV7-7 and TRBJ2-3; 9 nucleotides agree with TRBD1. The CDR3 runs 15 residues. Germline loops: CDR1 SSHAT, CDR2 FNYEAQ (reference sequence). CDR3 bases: TGTGCTAGCAGCCCTTGGACAGGGGGCACAGATACGCAGTATTTT. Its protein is CASSPWTGGTDTQYF.

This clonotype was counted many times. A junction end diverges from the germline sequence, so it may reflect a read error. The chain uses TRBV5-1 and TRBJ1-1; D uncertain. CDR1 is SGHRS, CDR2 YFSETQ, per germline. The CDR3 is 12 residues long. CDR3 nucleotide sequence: TGTGCCAGCAGCTTATTGGACACTGAAGCTTTCTTT. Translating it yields CASSLLDTEAFF.

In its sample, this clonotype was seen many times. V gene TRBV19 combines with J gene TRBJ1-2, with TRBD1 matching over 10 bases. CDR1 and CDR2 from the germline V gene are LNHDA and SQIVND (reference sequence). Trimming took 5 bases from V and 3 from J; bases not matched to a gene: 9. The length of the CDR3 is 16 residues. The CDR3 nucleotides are TGTGCCAGTAGTGCGGAGACAGGGGGCAGGGACTATGGCTACACCTTC. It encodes CASSAETGGRDYGYTF.

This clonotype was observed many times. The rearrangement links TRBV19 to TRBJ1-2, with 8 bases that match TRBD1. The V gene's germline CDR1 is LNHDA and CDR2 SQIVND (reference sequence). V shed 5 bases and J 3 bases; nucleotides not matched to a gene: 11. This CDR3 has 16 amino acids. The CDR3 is CASSFSDRVGHYGYTF. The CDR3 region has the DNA TGTGCCAGTAGTTTCTCGGACAGGGTAGGACACTATGGCTACACCTTC.

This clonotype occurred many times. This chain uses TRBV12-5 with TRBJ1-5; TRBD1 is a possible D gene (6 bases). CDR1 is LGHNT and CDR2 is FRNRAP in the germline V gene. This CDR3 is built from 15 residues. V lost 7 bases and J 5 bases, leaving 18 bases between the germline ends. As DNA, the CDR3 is TGTGCTAGTGACCGGTGGGGGGACACATATCAGCCCCAGCATTTT. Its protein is CASDRWGDTYQPQHF. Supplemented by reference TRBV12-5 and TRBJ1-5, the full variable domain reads DARVTQTPRHKVTEMGQEVTMRCQPILGHNTVFWYRQTMMQGLELLAYFRNRAPLDDSGMPKDRFSAEMPDATLATLKIQPSEPRDSAVYFCASDRWGDTYQPQHFGDGTRLSIL.

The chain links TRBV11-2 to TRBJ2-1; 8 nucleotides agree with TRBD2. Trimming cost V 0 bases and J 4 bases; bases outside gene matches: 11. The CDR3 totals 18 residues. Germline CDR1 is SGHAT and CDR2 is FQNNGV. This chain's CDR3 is CASSLEYSAGGYYNEQFF. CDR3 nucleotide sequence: TGTGCCAGCAGCTTAGAGTATTCGGCGGGGGGATATTACAATGAGCAGTTCTTC.

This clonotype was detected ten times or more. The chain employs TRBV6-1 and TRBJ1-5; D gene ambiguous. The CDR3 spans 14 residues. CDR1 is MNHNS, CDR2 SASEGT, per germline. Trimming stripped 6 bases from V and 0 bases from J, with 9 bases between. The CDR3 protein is CASRRGSSNQPQHF. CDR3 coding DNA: TGTGCCAGCAGGAGAGGATCTAGCAATCAGCCCCAGCATTTT.

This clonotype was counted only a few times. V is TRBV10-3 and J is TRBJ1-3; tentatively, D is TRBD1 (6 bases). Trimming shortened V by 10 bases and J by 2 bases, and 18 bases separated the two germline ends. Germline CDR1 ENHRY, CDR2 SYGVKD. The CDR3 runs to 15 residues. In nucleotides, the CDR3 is TGTGCCACAGGGGAGGGACCCGGCGCTGGAAACACCATATATTTT. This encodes CATGEGPGAGNTIYF.

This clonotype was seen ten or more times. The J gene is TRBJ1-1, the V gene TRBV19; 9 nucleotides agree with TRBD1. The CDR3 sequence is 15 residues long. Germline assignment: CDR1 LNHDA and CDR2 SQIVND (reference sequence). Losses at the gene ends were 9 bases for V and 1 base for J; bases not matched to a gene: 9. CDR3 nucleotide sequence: TGTGCCAGCAGAGAACAGGGGGCGGGGAACACTGAAGCTTTCTTT. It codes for CASREQGAGNTEAFF.

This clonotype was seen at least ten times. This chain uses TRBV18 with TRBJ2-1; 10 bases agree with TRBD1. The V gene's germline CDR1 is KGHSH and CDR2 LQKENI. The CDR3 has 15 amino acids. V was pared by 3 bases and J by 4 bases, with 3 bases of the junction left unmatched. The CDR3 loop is CASSPGQGIYNEQFF. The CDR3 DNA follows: TGTGCCAGCTCACCGGGACAGGGGATATACAATGAGCAGTTCTTC.

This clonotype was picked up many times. CDR3 sequence reads: CSASETANQPQHF. CDR3 DNA: TGCAGTGCTAGCGAGACAGCTAATCAGCCCCAGCATTTT. This chain joins TRBV20-1 and TRBJ1-5; D is perhaps TRBD1 (5 bases). Germline CDR1 and CDR2: DFQATT and SNEGSKA (reference sequence). The CDR3 has 13 residues. Trimming cost V 3 bases and J 4 bases, with 10 bases left between them.

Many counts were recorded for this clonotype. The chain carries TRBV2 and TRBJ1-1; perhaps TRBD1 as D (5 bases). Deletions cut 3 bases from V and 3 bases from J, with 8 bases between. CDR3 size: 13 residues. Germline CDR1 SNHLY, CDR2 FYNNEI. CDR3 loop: CASSEGGDTEAFF. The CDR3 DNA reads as TGTGCCAGCAGTGAGGGAGGGGACACTGAAGCTTTCTTT.

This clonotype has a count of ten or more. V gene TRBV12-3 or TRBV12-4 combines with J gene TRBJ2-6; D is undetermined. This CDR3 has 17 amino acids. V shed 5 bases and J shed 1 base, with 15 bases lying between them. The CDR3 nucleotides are TGTGCCAGCAGTATAGGTTCGGTGGGATCTGGGGCCAACGTCCTGACTTTC. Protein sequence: CASSIGSVGSGANVLTF.